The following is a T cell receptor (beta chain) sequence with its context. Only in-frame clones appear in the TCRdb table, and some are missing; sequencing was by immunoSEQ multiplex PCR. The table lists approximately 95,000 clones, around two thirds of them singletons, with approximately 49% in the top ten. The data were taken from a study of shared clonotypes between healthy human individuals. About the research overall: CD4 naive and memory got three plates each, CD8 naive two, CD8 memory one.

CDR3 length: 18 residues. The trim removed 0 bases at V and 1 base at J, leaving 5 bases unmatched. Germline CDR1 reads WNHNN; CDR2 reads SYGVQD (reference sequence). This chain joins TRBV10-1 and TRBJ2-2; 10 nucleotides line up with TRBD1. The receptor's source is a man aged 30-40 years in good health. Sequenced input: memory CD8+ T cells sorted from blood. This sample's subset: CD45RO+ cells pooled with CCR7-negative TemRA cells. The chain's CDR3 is CASSESRDRGWNTGELFF. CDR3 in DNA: TGCGCCAGCAGTGAGTCCCGGGACAGGGGCTGGAACACCGGGGAGCTGTTTTTT.